One sample yielded the 4 T cell receptor beta chains listed below, sequenced in a study of early T cells in non-severe SARS-CoV-2 infection. TCRdb reprocessed the 5' RACE reads via MiXCR and lists one record per CDR3 protein. The sample holds 50,000 to 80,000 distinct CDR3 sequences, 7% to 10% seen once. Specimen: whole blood, collected at baseline. These receptors came from an adult who was a healthcare worker with PCR-confirmed SARS-CoV-2 infection or an uninfected control (not recorded which).

The chain couples TRBV2 to TRBJ2-1, with 10 bases that match TRBD1. Germline V lookup: CDR1 SNHLY, CDR2 FYNNEI. The ends lost 6 bases at V and 9 bases at J; junction bases unmatched: 14. The length of the CDR3 is 16 residues. The CDR3 reads CASRDPGQGSSGEQFF. The CDR3, as DNA: TGTGCCAGCAGGGACCCGGGACAGGGGTCGAGTGGTGAGCAGTTCTTC. The entire variable domain, with the rest obtained from reference TRBV2 and TRBJ2-1, is as follows: EPEVTQTPSHQVTQMGQEVILRCVPISNHLYFYWYRQILGQKVEFLVSFYNNEISEKSEIFDDQFSVERPDGSNFTLKIRSTKLEDSAMYFCASRDPGQGSSGEQFFGPGTRLTVL.

V and J are TRBV27 and TRBJ2-7, with no clear D. The CDR3 totals 13 residues. Between the trimmed V and J ends, which lost 2 bases and 4 bases, there was a span of 9 bases. From germline, CDR1 is MNHEY and CDR2 SMNVEV (reference sequence). Here the CDR3 DNA reads TGTGCCAGCAGTTTAAGGTGGGCGTACGAGCAGTACTTC. Its protein product is CASSLRWAYEQYF.

This clonotype was observed at least ten times. V gene TRBV11-2 combines with J gene TRBJ2-2; D remains ambiguous. V lost 6 bases and J 1 base, leaving 6 bases between the germline ends. This CDR3 is 13 amino acids long. CDR1 is SGHAT, CDR2 FQNNGV, per germline. CDR3 nucleotides: TGTGCCAGCAGTCGTATGAACACCGGGGAGCTGTTTTTT. Its translation is CASSRMNTGELFF.

The chain is built from TRBV20-1 and TRBJ2-3; no clear D gene. Between the trimmed V and J ends, which lost 3 bases and 2 bases, there was a span of 9 bases. The CDR3 totals 13 residues. The germline V gene has CDR1 DFQATT and CDR2 SNEGSKA (reference sequence). The CDR3 protein is CSARDQNTDTQYF. The CDR3, as DNA: TGCAGTGCTAGGGACCAAAACACAGATACGCAGTATTTT.